Below are 15 T cell receptor beta chains sequenced from a single sample in a study of blood T cells in healthy people across ages. It was with a sample-barcoded 5' primer and a J-beta primer mix that a second PCR of roughly 7 to 12 cycles was run. Via MiXCR, TCRdb re-called the 5' RACE reads, giving one row per CDR3 protein. The sample carries some 1,500,000 distinct CDR3 sequences, roughly 43% recorded once. The sequencing sample was made of blood. The origin of the receptors is a woman aged 18-29 years in good health.

The chain couples TRBV5-1 to TRBJ2-1, with unresolved D. Germline CDR1 reads SGHRS; CDR2 reads YFSETQ. Trimming took 3 bases from V and 1 from J, leaving 20 bases between them. The CDR3 contains 18 residues. CDR3 DNA sequence: TGCGCCAGCAGCTCCCGCCCCGCAATCAAAGGGTCCTACAATGAGCAGTTCTTC. Amino acids: CASSSRPAIKGSYNEQFF.

This clonotype came up a few times. The chain is built from TRBV7-2 and TRBJ1-5; D possibly corresponds to TRBD1 (6 bases). Germline loops: CDR1 SGHTA, CDR2 FQGNSA. This CDR3 comprises 15 residues. Trimming left V 2 bases short and J 4 bases short, with 12 bases between. Here the CDR3 DNA reads TGTGCCAGCAGCTTAAGGGGGGACCCAAATCAGCCCCAGCATTTT. The encoded protein is CASSLRGDPNQPQHF.

This clonotype was counted between two and nine times. The rearrangement joins TRBV12-3 or TRBV12-4 to TRBJ2-1; 8 positions match TRBD2. This CDR3 region has 15 residues. Trimming removed 3 bases from V and 8 bases from J; junction bases left unmatched: 9. The CDR3: CASSLVAGGRDEQFF. The CDR3 coding sequence is TGTGCCAGCAGTTTGGTGGCGGGGGGTCGCGATGAGCAGTTCTTC.

A few counts support this clonotype. This sequence joins TRBV4-3 and TRBJ2-3; D gene ambiguous. The CDR3 is 13 amino acids. The V and J ends lost 0 bases and 5 bases respectively, with 6 bases between them. Germline V lookup: CDR1 LGHNA, CDR2 YSLEER. CDR3 loop: CASSQEWLDTQYF. The CDR3 nucleotides read TGCGCCAGCAGCCAAGAATGGTTAGATACGCAGTATTTT.

The V and J genes are TRBV20-1 and TRBJ1-5; D is ambiguous. The V and J ends lost 3 bases and 12 bases respectively, with 15 bases between them. The CDR3 spans 12 residues. Per germline, CDR1 DFQATT and CDR2 SNEGSKA (reference sequence). The CDR3 is CSASKASGIQHF. CDR3 nucleotides: TGCAGTGCTAGCAAGGCGTCGGGGATCCAGCATTTT.

V usage is TRBV7-6 and J usage is TRBJ2-7; D is ambiguous. The CDR3 has 11 amino acids. V was trimmed by 8 bases and J by 3 bases, leaving 8 bases between them. Germline CDR1 and CDR2: SGHVS and FNYEAQ. The CDR3 loop reads CASGSYYEQYF. DNA of the CDR3: TGTGCCAGCGGTTCCTACTACGAGCAGTACTTC.

This clonotype was detected a few times. The V gene is TRBV7-2, the J gene TRBJ2-1; TRBD1 aligns across 11 bases. With V trimmed by 5 bases and J by 9 bases, 15 bases remained unmatched. The CDR3 runs 17 residues. Germline V lookup: CDR1 SGHTA, CDR2 FQGNSA. The CDR3 DNA reads as TGTGCCAGCAGCAGACTTGCCGGGACAGGGGGAATAGGTGAGCAGTTCTTC. Protein product: CASSRLAGTGGIGEQFF.

The chain has TRBV7-2 and TRBJ1-1; no clear D gene. V lost 1 base and J 1 base, leaving 13 bases between the germline ends. This CDR3 region has 16 residues. Germline CDR1 is SGHTA and CDR2 is FQGNSA. This CDR3 reads CASSLVARTGNTEAFF. The CDR3 DNA reads TGTGCCAGCAGCTTAGTAGCCCGGACGGGGAACACTGAAGCTTTCTTT.

This clonotype was recorded many times. This rearrangement joins TRBV6-5 to TRBJ2-1; 9 bases align to TRBD2. CDR3 length: 14 residues. Per germline, CDR1 MNHEY and CDR2 SVGAGI. The V gene end was trimmed by 6 bases and the J gene end by 2 bases; junction bases not matched to a gene: 2. CDR3 in amino acids: CASRRLAAYNEQFF. The CDR3 DNA reads TGTGCCAGCAGGCGACTAGCGGCCTACAATGAGCAGTTCTTC.

The chain has TRBV7-9 and TRBJ1-2; tentatively, D is TRBD1 (6 bases). Germline CDR1 and CDR2: SEHNR and FQNEAQ (reference sequence). Trimming shortened V by 2 bases and J by 2 bases, and 12 bases separated the two germline ends. The CDR3 extends over 15 amino acids. The CDR3 protein is CASSLTKGTNYGYTF. The CDR3 DNA follows: TGTGCCAGCAGCTTAACCAAAGGGACAAACTATGGCTACACCTTC.

Comments on this clonotype: Its ends do not fully match the called genes, so a read error is possible. The chain joins TRBV4-3 to TRBJ1-6; the match to TRBD1 covers 8 bases. The CDR3 consists of 17 residues. CDR1 is LGHNA, CDR2 YSLEER, per germline. This chain's CDR3 is CASSHVQGASYNAPLHF. The CDR3 nucleotides are TGCGCCAGCAGCCACGTTCAGGGGGCTTCCTATAATGCACCCCTCCACTTT.

The V call is TRBV6-2 or TRBV6-3, the J call TRBJ1-1, with a tentative D call TRBD1 (6 bases). Germline CDR1 MNHEY, CDR2 SVGEGT. The CDR3 runs 15 residues. Trimming stripped 0 bases from V and 5 bases from J, with 13 bases between. CDR3 coding DNA: TGTGCCAGCAGTTACTCTGTTGGGGGGCGGACTGAAGCTTTCTTT. This encodes CASSYSVGGRTEAFF.

The CDR3 protein is CASSERPQVSYNEQFF. CDR3 nucleotides: TGTGCCAGCAGTGAACGGCCGCAAGTCTCCTACAATGAGCAGTTCTTC. This chain uses TRBV25-1 with TRBJ2-1; D is unclear. The CDR3 contains 16 residues. Per germline, CDR1 MGHDK and CDR2 SYGVNS. V was pared by 2 bases and J by 0 bases, with 11 bases between.

This sequence joins TRBV12-3 or TRBV12-4 and TRBJ2-7; D not resolved. The CDR3 has 11 amino acids. Trimming took off 2 bases at V and 8 bases at J, with 7 bases between the two ends. The CDR3 here is CASSLLGKQYF. The CDR3 bases are TGTGCCAGCAGTTTACTTGGCAAGCAGTACTTC.

The rearrangement links TRBV3-1 to TRBJ2-3, with D uncertain. CDR1 is LGHDT and CDR2 is YNNKEL in the germline V gene (reference sequence). V lost 1 base, J lost 5 bases, and 10 bases lay in between. The CDR3 has 14 residues. In DNA form, the CDR3 reads TGTGCCAGCAGCCAAGGGCTAGATGTAGATACGCAGTATTTT. Its protein is CASSQGLDVDTQYF.